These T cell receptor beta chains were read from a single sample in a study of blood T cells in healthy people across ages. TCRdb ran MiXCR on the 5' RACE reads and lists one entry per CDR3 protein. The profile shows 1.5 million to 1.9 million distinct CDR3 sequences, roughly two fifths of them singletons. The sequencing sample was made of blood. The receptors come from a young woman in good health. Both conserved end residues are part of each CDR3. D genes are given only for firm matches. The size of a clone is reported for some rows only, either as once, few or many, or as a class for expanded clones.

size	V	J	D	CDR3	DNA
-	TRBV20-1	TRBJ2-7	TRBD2	CSARPWGLGATYEQYF	TGCAGTGCTCGCCCCTGGGGACTAGGGGCAACCTACGAGCAGTACTTC
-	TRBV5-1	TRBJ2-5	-	CASSIGPVDTEQYF	TGCGCCAGCAGCATAGGACCGGTAGATACTGAGCAGTACTTC
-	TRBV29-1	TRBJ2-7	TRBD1	CSVLPGQGARDEQYF	TGCAGCGTTCTCCCGGGACAGGGGGCAAGGGACGAGCAGTACTTC
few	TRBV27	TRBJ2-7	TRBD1	CASSIRGQGYYEQYF	TGTGCCAGCAGTATTCGCGGACAGGGTTATTACGAGCAGTACTTC
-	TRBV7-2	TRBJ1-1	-	CASSLGHQNTEAFF	TGTGCCAGCAGCTTGGGACACCAGAACACTGAAGCTTTCTTT
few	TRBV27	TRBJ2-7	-	CASRPSAASSYEQYF	TGTGCCAGCAGACCGTCGGCAGCCTCTTCCTACGAGCAGTACTTC
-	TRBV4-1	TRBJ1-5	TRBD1	CASSQVTGDQPQHF	TGCGCCAGCAGCCAAGTCACAGGGGACCAGCCCCAGCATTTT
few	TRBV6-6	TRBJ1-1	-	CASSFLDTGGFF	TGTGCCAGCAGTTTCCTGGACACGGGGGGTTTCTTT
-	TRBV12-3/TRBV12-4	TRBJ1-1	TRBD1	CASRWTGPMNTEAFF	TGTGCCAGCAGGTGGACAGGGCCTATGAACACTGAAGCTTTCTTT
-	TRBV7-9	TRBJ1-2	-	CASSPSGSGYYGYTF	TGTGCCAGCAGCCCTTCGGGTTCGGGTTACTATGGCTACACCTTC
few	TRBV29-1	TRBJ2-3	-	CSAGEGAVDTQYF	TGCAGCGCCGGAGAGGGAGCGGTAGATACGCAGTATTTT
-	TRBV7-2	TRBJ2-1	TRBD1	CASSSTGGWQFF	TGTGCCAGCAGCAGTACAGGGGGTTGGCAGTTCTTC
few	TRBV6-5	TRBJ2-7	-	CASSYNSAGEQYF	TGTGCCAGCAGTTACAACTCGGCGGGCGAGCAGTACTTC
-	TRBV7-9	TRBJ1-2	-	CASSLGRDLNYGYTF	TGTGCCAGCAGCCTCGGACGGGATCTTAACTATGGCTACACCTTC